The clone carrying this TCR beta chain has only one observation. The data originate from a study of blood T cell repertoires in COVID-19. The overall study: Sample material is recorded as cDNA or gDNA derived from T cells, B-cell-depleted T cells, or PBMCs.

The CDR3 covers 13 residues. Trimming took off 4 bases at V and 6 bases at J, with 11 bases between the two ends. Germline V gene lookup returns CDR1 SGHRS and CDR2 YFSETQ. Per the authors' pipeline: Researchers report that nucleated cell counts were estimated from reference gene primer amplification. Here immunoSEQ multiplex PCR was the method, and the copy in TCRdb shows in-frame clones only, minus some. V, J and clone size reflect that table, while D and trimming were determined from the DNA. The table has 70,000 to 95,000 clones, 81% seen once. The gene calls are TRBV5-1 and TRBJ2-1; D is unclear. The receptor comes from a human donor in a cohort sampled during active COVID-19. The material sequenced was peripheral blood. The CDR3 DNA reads TGCGCCAGCAGCCTCGGAGAGTCCAATGAGCAGTTCTTC. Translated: CASSLGESNEQFF.